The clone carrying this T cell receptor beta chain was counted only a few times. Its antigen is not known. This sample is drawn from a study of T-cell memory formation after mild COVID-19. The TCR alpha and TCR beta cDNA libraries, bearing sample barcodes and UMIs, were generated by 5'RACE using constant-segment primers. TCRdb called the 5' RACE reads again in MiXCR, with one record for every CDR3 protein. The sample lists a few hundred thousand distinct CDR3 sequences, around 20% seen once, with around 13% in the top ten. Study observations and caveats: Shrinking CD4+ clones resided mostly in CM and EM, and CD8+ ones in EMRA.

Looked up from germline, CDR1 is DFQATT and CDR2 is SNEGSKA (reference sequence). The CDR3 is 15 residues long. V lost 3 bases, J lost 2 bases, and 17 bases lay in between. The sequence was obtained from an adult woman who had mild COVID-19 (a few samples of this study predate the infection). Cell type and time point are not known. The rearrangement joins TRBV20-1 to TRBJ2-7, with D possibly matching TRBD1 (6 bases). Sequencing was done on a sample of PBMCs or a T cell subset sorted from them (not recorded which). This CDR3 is CSARGATTATYEQYF. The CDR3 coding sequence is TGCAGTGCTAGGGGGGCGACTACCGCAACCTACGAGCAGTACTTC.